Listed here are 4 T cell receptor beta chains from one sample, sequenced in a study of patients and donors after allogeneic stem cell transplantation. TCRdb reprocessed the RT-PCR reads with MiXCR, giving one entry per CDR3 protein. The sample contains about 230,000 distinct CDR3 sequences, 11% to 15% of which appear only once. Input material: blood, either unsorted or a sorted T cell fraction (not recorded which). Every receptor here comes from a human donor who was either an allogeneic HSCT recipient or a stem cell or donor lymphocyte infusion donor (not recorded which). It is not recorded whose cells these are; they may come from a transplant donor.

The genes are TRBV19 and TRBJ2-1; TRBD2 might be the D (7 bases). Germline V CDR1 and CDR2: LNHDA, SQIVND (reference sequence). The ends were cut back, 3 bases at V and 7 bases at J, with 16 bases in the middle. The CDR3 has 15 amino acids. CDR3 amino acids: CASSIGGGTRNEQFF. CDR3 nucleotides: TGTGCCAGTAGTATTGGGGGGGGCACTCGGAATGAGCAGTTCTTC.

The sample holds a few counts of this clonotype. V usage is TRBV3-1 and J usage is TRBJ1-2; TRBD1 matches 10 bases. The V segment lost 0 bases and the J segment 4 bases; nucleotides outside the gene matches: 8. There are 17 residues in the CDR3. The germline CDR1 and CDR2 sequences are LGHDT and YNNKEL (reference sequence). The CDR3 sequence: CASSQDDRGRFSYGYTF. The DNA of the CDR3 is TGTGCCAGCAGCCAAGACGACAGGGGGCGCTTTTCCTATGGCTACACCTTC.

V gene TRBV4-1 combines with J gene TRBJ1-2; D is possibly TRBD1 (6 bases). The germline V gene encodes CDR1 MGHRA and CDR2 YSYEKL. This CDR3 is 15 amino acids long. The V gene lost 1 base and the J gene lost 1 base, with 10 bases spanning the gap. CDR3 sequence reads: CASSQVGGVNYGYTF. In DNA, the CDR3 is TGCGCCAGCAGCCAAGTAGGGGGGGTTAACTATGGCTACACCTTC.

This clonotype showed up just a few times. The rearrangement uses TRBV3-1 and TRBJ2-6; TRBD1 aligns across 11 bases. The germline V gene encodes CDR1 LGHDT and CDR2 YNNKEL (reference sequence). The CDR3 totals 18 residues. The V segment lost 4 bases and the J segment 2 bases; nucleotides outside the gene matches: 7. This chain's CDR3 is CASSRRGTGGTGANVLTF. CDR3 DNA sequence: TGTGCCAGCAGCCGGCGGGGGACAGGGGGAACTGGGGCCAACGTCCTGACTTTC.